This T cell receptor beta chain was recorded in a study of cytomegalovirus exposure and HLA in healthy donors (dated by TCRdb to the late 2010s). About the full investigation: An earlier analysis of some 500 of the donors reported 250 to 350 Gb of sequence data and roughly 100 million unique TCR beta sequences from some 180 million T cells. An early release that covered fewer than 750 HLA-typed donors contained around 300 gigabases of sequencing data and 70 million to 100 million unique TCR sequences. Donor age, sex, ethnicity and CMV serostatus were compiled alongside the repertoire data. About five DR-DQ haplotypes were treated as single units for association and clustering because of strong linkage in the cohort. In a later analysis, previously published TCR beta repertoires from 670 or so donors were re-analyzed and high-resolution HLA genotyping was added so that TCR occurrence patterns could be studied. Among the roughly 390 genotyped donors, more than 70% belonged to the genetic ancestry cluster associated with self-reported Caucasian donors. In an earlier analysis of a few hundred of the donors, high-throughput TCR beta sequencing was used to judge whether each TCR beta V gene segment behaved as functional or pseudogenic. The number of typed donors differed by locus: about 620-630 for A, B, C, DRB1 and DQB1; 500 to 550 for DQA1; approximately 600 for DPA1; and some 470 for DPB1. The study used immunosequencing to profile the T cell repertoires of several hundred subjects and linked those repertoires to cytomegalovirus serostatus. Besides the first cohort of about 730 subjects, a separate validation cohort made up of roughly 120 different subjects was used. Every discovery cohort repertoire had been produced on one sequencing platform. Both class I and class II loci were covered by HLA typing, at four-digit resolution. The aim of the study was to test whether cataloging public T cell receptors could identify signatures of past pathogen exposure. To predict cytomegalovirus infection status, the study brought together high-throughput TCR immunosequencing, statistical association of individual TCRs with disease status, and machine learning. A later genetic analysis used genome-wide SNP genotypes for about 60% of the roughly 700 donors, treating that subset as a discovery cohort. On average, around 240,000 unique TCR beta nucleotide sequences were sequenced per donor among a few hundred genotyped donors of the cohort, with around 19% of those sequences being non-productive. Rather than drawing on any new phenotypic data, the later analysis identified candidate immune exposures from TCR beta sequences and the way those sequences occurred across donors.

The cohort consisted of some 670 healthy bone marrow donors. Cohort members were all nominally healthy when sampled, although unrecorded immune exposures were likely present. The donor tested CMV seropositive, placing the donor among the roughly 270 seropositive members of the cohort. Every donor gave a peripheral blood sample, and the peripheral blood mononuclear cells from that sample were used for TCR beta sequencing. The Qiagen DNeasy Blood Extraction Kit was used to extract genomic DNA from the blood cell samples. The research as a whole found: A later analysis found that TCR association rates varied across HLA loci, with DRB1 alleles showing the most associated TCRs and HLA-C alleles the fewest. Several of the top co-occurrence clusters appeared to be linked to parvovirus B19, influenza, CMV and Epstein-Barr virus, according to a later analysis. A few of the identified cytomegalovirus-associated TCR beta chains were confirmed in vitro to be specific for cytomegalovirus antigens. The authors suggested that the approach could potentially be generalized to other disease states and immunological phenotypes. The classifier was reported to diagnose cytomegalovirus status with high specificity and sensitivity in both the original and validation cohorts. Some IMGT-functional V segments, including TRBV6-2 and TRBV6-3, could not be distinguished by the 87-base-pair reads and were therefore excluded. Roughly uniform sequencing depth across donors was assumed in presence/absence analyses, although this assumption may not hold. Across donors, most TCR sequences were observed very rarely, whereas some public TCRs were present in many individuals. Specific HLA alleles were associated with around 18,000 TCR beta sequences at a false discovery rate of 0.05 in a later analysis. Compared with equally common non-associated chains, HLA-associated TCR beta chains in a later analysis were more clonally expanded and had lower generation probabilities. The only immune exposure information available for the cohort was CMV serostatus. Correlated functional status among segregating V segments might reflect linkage disequilibrium, but an unknown experimental factor could not be ruled out. A further reported finding was that TCR beta sequences accurately predicted the HLA-A and HLA-B alleles for most subjects in the first cohort. Because HLA typing was unavailable for some donors at each locus, only the typed subset was used in association tests. The study listed 164 TCR beta chains as associated with cytomegalovirus. The sequencing pipeline was judged likely to have produced a cluster of highly shared sequence variants as a technical artifact. According to a later genetic analysis, donors in an Asian-associated ancestry cluster had fewer N-insertions in productive TCRs than the roughly 700-donor mean. When HLA alleles, especially DR and DQ, strongly co-occurred, attributing TCR associations to individual alleles was difficult. The cohort was sequenced for TCR beta chains only, and without alpha or paired-chain data the features that could be detected were limited. According to a later analysis, most CMV-associated TCR beta chains appeared to be HLA-restricted, and the HLA associations seemed to be driven largely by CMV exposure. In a later genetic analysis, a missense DCLRE1C variant was associated with V-gene and J-gene trimming of TCR beta chains, and the association was replicated in an independent cohort. Over 15 rarely observed V segments, including chromosome 9 orphons, were excluded from the earlier analysis of several hundred of the donors because counts were too low. Broadly in line with IMGT annotations, most TCR beta V segments showed up in productive rearrangements about 90% or about 30% of the time in an earlier analysis of several hundred of the donors.

As regards this clone: Its target antigen remains unknown.

The library was produced with the immunoSEQ multiplex PCR assay. The multiplex PCR relied on a mix of 60 forward primers for TCR Vbeta segments and 13 reverse primers for TCR Jbeta segments. The CDR3 region of rearranged TCR beta genes was amplified from genomic DNA by a multiplex PCR assay. The amplified TCR beta libraries were sequenced on the Illumina HiSeq System as 87-base-pair reads. As for the original processing: A later analysis counted some 80 million unique TCR beta chains across the 666 repertoires, and about 10 million of these chains were shared by at least two donors. Raw reads were error-corrected and collapsed into unique sequences by a nearest-neighbor algorithm in which closely related sequences were merged to remove PCR and sequencing errors. CDR3 sequences were aligned to IMGT reference sequences to assign V, D and J gene segments. For a sequence to be retained, a match of at least six nucleotides was required to both a V gene segment and a J gene segment. A rearrangement was called productive if the CDR3 had no stop codons and remained in frame with V and J, and every other rearrangement was called non-productive. Following IMGT convention, CDR3 was defined as the stretch from the second conserved V-encoded cysteine to the conserved J-encoded phenylalanine. Sequences without an unambiguous match to a single V gene segment were excluded from the earlier analysis of 500 to 700 of the donors. In an earlier analysis of 587 of the donors, V segments were called functional above 56.7% productive rearrangements and were called segregating when the between-donor standard deviation exceeded 5%. A statistical classification framework was developed to diagnose cytomegalovirus status using the catalog of TCR beta chain sequences. In a later analysis, V and J genes were assigned by comparing TCR nucleotide sequences against IMGT/GENE-DB human TR gene sequences. Using the TCRdist pipeline, a later analysis assigned CDR3 sequences along with most-parsimonious VDJ recombination scenarios. In a later analysis, each TCR beta chain was defined by its CDR3 amino acid sequence together with its V-gene family, and reads lacking a unique V-gene family were excluded. A later analysis removed 500 to 650 highly shared, low-generation-probability nucleotide sequences to deal with suspected cross-contamination and a sequencing artifact. In a later analysis, a clonal expansion index was calculated for each public chain from normalized within-repertoire ranks of inferred template counts. In a later analysis, generation probabilities were computed with a VDJ recombination model fitted to out-of-frame rearrangements, and the resulting probabilities were checked against IGoR. In a later analysis, TCR-TCR, TCR-HLA and TCR-CMV co-occurrence was scored with hypergeometric tests, and a repertoire-size bias correction was applied to TCR pairs. In a later analysis, false discovery rates were estimated by permuting HLA or CMV assignments 20 times. In a later analysis, co-occurring TCRs were grouped using DBSCAN, with TCRdist sequence similarity added in when clustering inside HLA-allele-positive subsets. For co-occurrence clustering, repertoires with fewer than 30,000 or more than 120,000 public chains were excluded, along with a handful of repertoires with anomalous nucleotide sharing. What TCRdb holds here is the immuneACCESS table cut down to in-frame rearrangements. Part of the clones is not present; checked against another copy, under half of the missing clones reflect an unresolved V gene, and the others are unexplained. Clone size and the V and J calls come from that table; the DNA yielded D and trimming. This sample's table has entries for some 26,000 clones. The top ten clones comprise roughly 18% of the sample.

The germline V gene yields SGHVS for CDR1 and FQNEAQ for CDR2. The CDR3 holds 14 amino acids from the cysteine to the phenylalanine. This entry keeps only the CDR3 DNA: 42 bases, framed from base 1. The germline V end is reduced by 5 bases and the J end by 6 bases; junction bases left unmatched: 10. Input material: PBMCs. The chain uses TRBV7-8 and TRBJ2-7; 7 bases in between match TRBD1. This clonotype originated in a male donor in good health and CMV-seropositive. DNA sequence: TGTGCCAGCAGCCATTGGACAGGCGACGCCGAGCAGTACTTC. Its amino acids are CASSHWTGDAEQYF.